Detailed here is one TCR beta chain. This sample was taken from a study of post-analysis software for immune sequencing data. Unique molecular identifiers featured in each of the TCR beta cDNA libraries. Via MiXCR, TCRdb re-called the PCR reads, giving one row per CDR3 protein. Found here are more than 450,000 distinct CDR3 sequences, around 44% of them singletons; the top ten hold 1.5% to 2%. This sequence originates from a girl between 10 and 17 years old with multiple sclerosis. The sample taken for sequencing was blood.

CDR3 sequence reads: CASRGTLNTGELFF. The CDR3, as DNA: TGCGCCAGCAGGGGTACCTTAAACACCGGGGAGCTGTTTTTT. This chain joins TRBV10-1 and TRBJ2-2, with D hard to call. The CDR3 sequence is 14 residues long. V lost 6 bases to trimming and J lost 2 bases, with 10 bases between them. Per germline, CDR1 WNHNN and CDR2 SYGVQD (reference sequence).